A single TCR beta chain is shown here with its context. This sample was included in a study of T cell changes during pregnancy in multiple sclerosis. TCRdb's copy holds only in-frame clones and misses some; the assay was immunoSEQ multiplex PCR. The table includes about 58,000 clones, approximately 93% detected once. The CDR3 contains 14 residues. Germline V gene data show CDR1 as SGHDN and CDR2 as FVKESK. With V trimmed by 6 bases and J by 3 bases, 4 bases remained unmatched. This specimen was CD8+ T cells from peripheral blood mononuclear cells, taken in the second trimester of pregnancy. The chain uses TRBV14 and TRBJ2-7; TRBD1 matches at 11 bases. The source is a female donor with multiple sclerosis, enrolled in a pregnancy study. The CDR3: CASSFGTGGYEQYF. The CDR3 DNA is TGTGCCAGCAGTTTCGGGACAGGGGGCTACGAGCAGTACTTC.